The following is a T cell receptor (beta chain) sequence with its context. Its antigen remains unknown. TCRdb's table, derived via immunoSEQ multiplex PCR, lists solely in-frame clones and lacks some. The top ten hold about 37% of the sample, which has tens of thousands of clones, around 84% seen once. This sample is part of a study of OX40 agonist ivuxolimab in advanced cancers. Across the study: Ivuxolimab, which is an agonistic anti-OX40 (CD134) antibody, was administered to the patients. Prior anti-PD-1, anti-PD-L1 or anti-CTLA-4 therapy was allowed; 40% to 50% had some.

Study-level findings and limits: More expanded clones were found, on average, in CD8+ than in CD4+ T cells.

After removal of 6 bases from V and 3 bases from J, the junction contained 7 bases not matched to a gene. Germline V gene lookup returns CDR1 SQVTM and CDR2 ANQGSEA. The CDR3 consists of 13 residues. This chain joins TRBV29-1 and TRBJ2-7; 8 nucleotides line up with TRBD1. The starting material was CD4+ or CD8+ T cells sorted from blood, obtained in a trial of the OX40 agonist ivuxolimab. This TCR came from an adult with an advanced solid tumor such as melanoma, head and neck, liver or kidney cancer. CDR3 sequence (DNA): TGCAGCGTGGGGGACAGGAATTTCTACGAGCAGTACTTC. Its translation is CSVGDRNFYEQYF.